This is a list of T cell receptor beta chains from one sample in a study of T cells in localized non-small cell lung cancer. Generated by immunoSEQ multiplex PCR, the TCRdb table keeps only in-frame clones and is missing some. The table shows roughly 1,800 clones, with around 40% occurring only once. Sequencing was performed on lung tumor tissue, taken before any cancer treatment. These TCRs come from a male donor at least 60 years old with stage II lung adenocarcinoma. CDR3s include the opening cysteine and the closing phenylalanine or tryptophan. Clone size is not always given. Where it is, it says once, few, many or a class for expanded clones.

NA TRBJ1-2 TRBV19 CASSMGGPYGYTF
medium-sized TRBJ2-1 TRBV11-3 CASSFFGSQALNEQFF
few TRBJ1-1 TRBV11-3 CASSLGGGGPDTEAFF
NA TRBJ2-7 TRBV4-1 CASSPTQGGLYEQYF
few TRBJ2-2 TRBV1 CASSPGTSGPRTGELFF
medium-sized TRBJ1-2 TRBV6-8 CASSGHTTGQGNGYTF
NA TRBJ2-7 TRBV28 CASSTGLAGYEQYF
NA TRBJ1-1 TRBV18 CASSPWTGGTEAFF
NA TRBJ2-3 TRBV1 CASSPFSSGTDTQYF
NA TRBJ2-5 TRBV19 CASSRGFDGGVETQYF
NA TRBJ2-3 TRBV5-1 CASSLALAGAGDTQYF
few TRBJ2-7 TRBV18 CASSSDRGREQYF
few TRBJ2-6 TRBV1 CASSQDPGLGANVLTF
few TRBJ2-3 TRBV23-1 CASSQGNGREKGDTQYF
NA TRBJ2-6 TRBV4-1 CASSLYEGPRKDGANVLTF
NA TRBJ1-1 TRBV28 CASSFRGENTEAFF
NA TRBJ2-1 TRBV9 CASSRSGSSYNEQFF
large TRBJ2-7 TRBV28 CASRTGGRYEQYF
NA TRBJ1-1 TRBV30 CAWRMVDTEAFF
few TRBJ1-1 TRBV9 CASLHGRRNGEAFF
once TRBJ2-7 TRBV28 CASSLSPGGHDEQYF
few TRBJ1-4 TRBV6-8 CASSDCPSLLVDNEKLFF
NA TRBJ1-1 TRBV29-1 CSVQGGNTEAFF
NA TRBJ1-1 TRBV18 CASSPDQNTEAFF
NA TRBJ2-7 TRBV29-1 CSVVNQGYEQYF
few TRBJ1-2 TRBV11-3 CASSLRTGWEYGYTF
NA TRBJ1-1 TRBV18 CASSPGGNTEAFF
NA TRBJ1-5 TRBV9 CASAINWGNQPQHF
medium-sized TRBJ1-1 TRBV11-3 CASSLTTGYDTEAFF
NA TRBJ2-4 TRBV11-3 CASSPQAGVLGYGQYF
NA TRBJ1-1 TRBV28 CASSLEATEAFF
NA TRBJ2-4 TRBV28 CASSLNFLAKNIQYF
NA TRBJ2-7 TRBV25-1 CASKYHGGEQYF
NA TRBJ2-3 TRBV5-1 CASSQEPLGVTDTQYF
NA TRBJ1-1 TRBV6-8 CASSRWGQNTEAFF
large TRBJ2-1 TRBV9 CASSPRSSRPHEQFF
NA TRBJ2-7 TRBV28 CASSPRQGLYEQYF
few TRBJ2-7 TRBV12-2 CASRLEGTNAAEQYF
few TRBJ2-4 TRBV19 CASSYSDKTIQYF
NA TRBJ2-5 TRBV9 CASSVGRAGETQYF
NA TRBJ2-5 TRBV15 CATSRGFSGEETQYF
NA TRBJ2-3 TRBV19 CASSIRREGTQYF
few TRBJ2-1 TRBV30 CAWQAVLSYNEQFF
large TRBJ2-7 TRBV28 CASSFFHTQGEQYF
NA TRBJ1-1 TRBV29-1 CSVVGDRSEAFF